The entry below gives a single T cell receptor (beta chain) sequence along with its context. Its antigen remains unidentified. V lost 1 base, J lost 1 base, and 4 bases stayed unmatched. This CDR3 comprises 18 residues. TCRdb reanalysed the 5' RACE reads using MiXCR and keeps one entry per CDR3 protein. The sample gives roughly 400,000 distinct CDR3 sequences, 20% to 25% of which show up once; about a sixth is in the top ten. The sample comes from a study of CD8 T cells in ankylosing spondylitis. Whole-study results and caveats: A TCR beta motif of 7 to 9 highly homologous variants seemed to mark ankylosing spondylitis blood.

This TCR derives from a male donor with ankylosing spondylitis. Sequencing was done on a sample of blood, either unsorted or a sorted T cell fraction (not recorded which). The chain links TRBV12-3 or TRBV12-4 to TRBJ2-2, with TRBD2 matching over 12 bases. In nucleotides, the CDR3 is TGTGCCAGCAGTTTAGTGACTAGCGGGAGAAGGAACACCGGGGAGCTGTTTTTT. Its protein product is CASSLVTSGRRNTGELFF.